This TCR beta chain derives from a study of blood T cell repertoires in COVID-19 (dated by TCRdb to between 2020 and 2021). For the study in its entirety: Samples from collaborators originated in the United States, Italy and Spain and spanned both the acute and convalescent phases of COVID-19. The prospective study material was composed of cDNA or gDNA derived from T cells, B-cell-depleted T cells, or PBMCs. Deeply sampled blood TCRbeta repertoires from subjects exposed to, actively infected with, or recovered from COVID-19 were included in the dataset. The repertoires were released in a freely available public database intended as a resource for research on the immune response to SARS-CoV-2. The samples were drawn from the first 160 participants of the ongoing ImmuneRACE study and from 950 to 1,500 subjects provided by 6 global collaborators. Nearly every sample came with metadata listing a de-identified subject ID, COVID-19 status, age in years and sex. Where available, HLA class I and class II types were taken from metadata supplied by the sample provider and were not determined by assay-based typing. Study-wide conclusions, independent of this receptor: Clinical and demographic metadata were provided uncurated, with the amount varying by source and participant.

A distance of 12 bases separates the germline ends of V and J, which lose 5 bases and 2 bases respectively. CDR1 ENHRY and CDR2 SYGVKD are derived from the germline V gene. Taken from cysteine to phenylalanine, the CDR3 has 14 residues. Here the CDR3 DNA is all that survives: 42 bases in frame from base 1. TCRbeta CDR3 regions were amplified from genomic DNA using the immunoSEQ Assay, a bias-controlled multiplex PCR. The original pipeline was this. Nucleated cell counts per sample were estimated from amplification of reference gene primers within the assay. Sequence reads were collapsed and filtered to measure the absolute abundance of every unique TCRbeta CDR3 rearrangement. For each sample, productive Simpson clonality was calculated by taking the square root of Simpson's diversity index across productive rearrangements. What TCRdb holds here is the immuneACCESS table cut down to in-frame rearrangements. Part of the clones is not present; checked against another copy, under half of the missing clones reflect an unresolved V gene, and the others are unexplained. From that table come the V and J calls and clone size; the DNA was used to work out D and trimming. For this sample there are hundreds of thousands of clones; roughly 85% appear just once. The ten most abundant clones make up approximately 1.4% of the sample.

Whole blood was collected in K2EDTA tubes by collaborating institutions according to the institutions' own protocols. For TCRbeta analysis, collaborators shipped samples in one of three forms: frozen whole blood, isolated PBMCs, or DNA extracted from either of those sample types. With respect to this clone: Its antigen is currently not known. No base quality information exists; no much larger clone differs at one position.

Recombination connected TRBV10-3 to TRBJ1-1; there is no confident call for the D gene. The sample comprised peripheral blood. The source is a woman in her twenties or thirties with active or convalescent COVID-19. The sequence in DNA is TGTGCCATCAGTCCCCGGGATTCTAACACTGAAGCTTTCTTT. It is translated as CAISPRDSNTEAFF.